One T cell receptor beta chain is described in this entry. This CDR3 comprises 14 residues. Trimming cost V 7 bases and J 2 bases; bases outside gene matches: 8. CDR1 and CDR2 (germline): MDHEN, SYDVKM. Original processing methods: Counts of nucleated cells, estimated from reference gene primer amplification, were obtained. Measured with immunoSEQ multiplex PCR; TCRdb has only the in-frame clones, and not every one. The D gene and trimming were derived from the DNA, and the V and J assignments and clone size from that table. Counted here are around 82,000 clones, 70% to 90% occurring once; the ten biggest clones make up roughly 12%. The entry originates in a study of blood T cell repertoires in COVID-19. Study-wide background: Acute-phase and convalescent COVID-19 samples originated in the United States, Italy and Spain.

The chain employs TRBV28 and TRBJ2-7; 7 nucleotides align to TRBD1. The sample taken for sequencing was peripheral blood. This receptor was identified in a man in his 70s with active or convalescent COVID-19. In DNA form, the CDR3 reads TGTGCCAGCACGGGACAGCCCCGTACCTACGAGCAGTACTTC. It codes for CASTGQPRTYEQYF.